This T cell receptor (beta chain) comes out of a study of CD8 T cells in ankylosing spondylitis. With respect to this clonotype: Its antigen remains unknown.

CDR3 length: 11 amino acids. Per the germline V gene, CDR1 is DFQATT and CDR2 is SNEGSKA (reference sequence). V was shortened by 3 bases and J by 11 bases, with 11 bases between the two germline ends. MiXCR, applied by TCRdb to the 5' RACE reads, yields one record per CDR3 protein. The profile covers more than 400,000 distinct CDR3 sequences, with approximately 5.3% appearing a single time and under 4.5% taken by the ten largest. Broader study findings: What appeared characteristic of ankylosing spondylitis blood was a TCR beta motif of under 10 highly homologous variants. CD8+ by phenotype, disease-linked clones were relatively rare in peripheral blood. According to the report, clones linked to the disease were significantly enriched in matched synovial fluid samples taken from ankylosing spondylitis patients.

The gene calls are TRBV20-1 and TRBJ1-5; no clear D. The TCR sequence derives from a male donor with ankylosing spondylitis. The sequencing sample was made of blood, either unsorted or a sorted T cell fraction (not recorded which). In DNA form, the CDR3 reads TGCAGTGCTAGGTCCCCCGCAGCCCAGCATTTT. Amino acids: CSARSPAAQHF.